This T cell receptor (beta chain) was captured in a study of post-analysis software for immune sequencing data. Study-level findings and limits: Batch-mates among the samples co-clustered strongly by F measure. TRBV segments more frequent in patients than in controls numbered about five and included TRBV5-6, TRBV5-1 and TRBV20-1.

Unique molecular identifiers had been added to the TCR beta cDNA libraries. From the PCR reads, TCRdb called clonotypes with MiXCR, one entry per CDR3 protein. This sample carries about 620,000 distinct CDR3 sequences, about 44% of them seen once, and the ten largest clones take roughly 1.8%. A remark on this clonotype: The antigen is undetermined.

Germline V gives CDR1 SGHTA, CDR2 FQGNSA. Trimming took off 5 bases at V and 4 bases at J, with 18 bases between the two ends. This CDR3 has 16 amino acids. The V gene is TRBV7-2, the J gene TRBJ2-1, with a possible D match to TRBD1 (5 bases). This clonotype was sampled from a girl aged 10-17 years with multiple sclerosis. Input material: blood. CDR3 nucleotide sequence: TGTGCCAGCAGCCTAACCGCAGGGCTAGGGTACAATGAGCAGTTCTTC. Its protein is CASSLTAGLGYNEQFF.